These T cell receptor beta chains were read from a single sample in a study of blood T cell repertoires in COVID-19. Repertoires were generated with immunoSEQ multiplex PCR, while TCRdb's copy carries only in-frame clones and drops some. Of 180,000 or so clones listed, approximately 80% were seen once; the top ten hold roughly 13%. The sequenced material came from PBMCs or T cells enriched from blood (not recorded which). The source of these receptors is a woman between 55 and 75 years old who had recovered from COVID-19. The CDR3 runs from the conserved cysteine through the conserved F or W. A D gene is named only where the DNA matches it firmly. Size values are once, few and many counts, or a class for expanded clones, and some rows have none.

clone size	J gene	D gene	V gene	CDR3 DNA	CDR3 protein
NA	TRBJ1-4	TRBD1	TRBV14	TGTGCCAGCAGCCAAGGAGCCGGGACAGAAAATGAAAAACTGTTTTTT	CASSQGAGTENEKLFF
NA	TRBJ2-3	NA	TRBV20-1	TGCAGTGCTAGTGTTACCCCTCGGGATACGCAGTATTTT	CSASVTPRDTQYF
NA	TRBJ1-2	NA	TRBV6-5	TGTGCCAGCAGTTTTGGACAGAACTATGGCTACACCTTC	CASSFGQNYGYTF
NA	TRBJ1-3	NA	TRBV18	TGTGCCAGCTCACCAGGGCTACAGGGAAACACCATATATTTT	CASSPGLQGNTIYF
NA	TRBJ2-1	NA	TRBV7-3	TGTGCCAGCAAAAGTGGCAGGGGGGAGTACAATGAGCAGTTCTTC	CASKSGRGEYNEQFF
NA	TRBJ2-7	TRBD2	TRBV27	TGTGCCAGCAGTTTATCGCTAGCGGGGGTGAACGAGCAGTACTTC	CASSLSLAGVNEQYF
NA	TRBJ1-1	TRBD1	TRBV10-1	TGCGCCAGCAGCTCCAGGACAGGGGGCTTCTCTGAAGCTTTCTTT	CASSSRTGGFSEAFF
NA	TRBJ2-2	TRBD2	TRBV5-5	TGTGCCAGCAGTCCTGATGCCGGGACTAGCAACACCGGGGAGCTGTTTTTT	CASSPDAGTSNTGELFF
NA	TRBJ2-7	NA	TRBV9	TGTGCCAGCAGCCTCGAGTCATCCTACGAGCAGTACTTC	CASSLESSYEQYF
NA	TRBJ1-2	NA	TRBV7-9	TGTGCCAGCAGCCCTACAGGGCTCGAGGGCTACACCTTC	CASSPTGLEGYTF
NA	TRBJ1-2	NA	TRBV28	TGTGCCAGCACTTCAGGACAGACCGGGCGTCACTATGGCTACACCTTC	CASTSGQTGRHYGYTF
NA	TRBJ2-1	TRBD1	TRBV6-6	TGTGCCAGCAGATTACAGGGGGCGCGTTTCTATGAGCAGTTCTTC	CASRLQGARFYEQFF
NA	TRBJ2-7	TRBD2	TRBV28	TGTGCCAGCAGTTCGGGAGGCGCGATCTCGCCCTACGAGCAGTACTTC	CASSSGGAISPYEQYF
NA	TRBJ2-7	NA	TRBV6-1	TGTGCCAGCAGTGAAGCGACTTACGAGCAGTACTTC	CASSEATYEQYF
NA	TRBJ2-1	NA	TRBV19	TGTGCCAGTAGTATTGCCCTTAAATGGGGGCCGAAGGATGAGCAGTTCTTC	CASSIALKWGPKDEQFF
NA	TRBJ1-3	NA	TRBV7-8	TGTGCCAGCAGCCCGGGGACACGCTCTGGAAACACCATATATTTT	CASSPGTRSGNTIYF
NA	TRBJ1-5	NA	TRBV23-1	TGCGCCAGCAGTCACATAGGCAGGGGACAAGGGGAACAGCCCCAGCATTTT	CASSHIGRGQGEQPQHF
NA	TRBJ2-7	NA	TRBV4-1	TGCGCCAGCAGCCAAGGGGTAGCCGATTACTCCTACGAGCAGTACTTC	CASSQGVADYSYEQYF
NA	TRBJ1-1	NA	TRBV28	TGTGCCAGCAGTTTAAATCAGGGAACTGAAGCTTTCTTT	CASSLNQGTEAFF
NA	TRBJ2-3	TRBD1	TRBV5-1	TGCGCCAGCAGCAACATCCCGGGACAGGGGACAGATACGCAGTATTTT	CASSNIPGQGTDTQYF
few	TRBJ1-3	NA	TRBV7-2	TGTGCCAGCAGCTTAGCCGTACAGGGAAACACCATATATTTT	CASSLAVQGNTIYF
NA	TRBJ1-4	TRBD1	TRBV5-1	TGCGCCAGCAGCCCACAGGGGGCGGAGGAAAAACTGTTTTTT	CASSPQGAEEKLFF
NA	TRBJ1-3	NA	TRBV3-1/TRBV3-2	TGTGCCAGCAGCCTCTCAACGACAGGCACCTCTGGAAACACCATATATTTT	CASSLSTTGTSGNTIYF
NA	TRBJ2-3	NA	TRBV21-1	TGTGCCAGCAGCAAAGCGGGGGGGAAAAGATGTAGCACAGATACGCAGTATTTT	CASSKAGGKRCSTDTQYF
NA	TRBJ1-2	TRBD1	TRBV28	TGTGCCAGCAGTTTAGAGGGGGCCCAGGGCTATGGCTACACCTTC	CASSLEGAQGYGYTF
NA	TRBJ2-1	NA	TRBV7-2	TGTGCCAGCAGCTTAGTCGGTAGCTCGGGCTACAATGAGCAGTTCTTC	CASSLVGSSGYNEQFF
once	TRBJ2-1	TRBD2	TRBV5-1	TGCGCCAGCAGCTTGGAAGTAGCGGGGGGGAATGAGCAGTTCTTC	CASSLEVAGGNEQFF
NA	TRBJ2-1	TRBD2	TRBV5-4	TGTGCCAGCAGCTTGGGGGCGGGACTAGCGGGGGCCAATGAGCAGTTCTTC	CASSLGAGLAGANEQFF
once	TRBJ1-1	NA	TRBV2	TGTGCCAGCAGTGAGGCCCTAGTCAGCACTGAAGCTTTCTTT	CASSEALVSTEAFF
NA	TRBJ1-5	TRBD1	TRBV27	TGTGCCAGCAGTCAACAGGGGAACAATCAGCCCCAGCATTTT	CASSQQGNNQPQHF
NA	TRBJ1-4	NA	TRBV28	TGTGCCAGCAGTGTACAGGGTCCTTTTGAAAAACTGTTTTTT	CASSVQGPFEKLFF
NA	TRBJ1-6	NA	TRBV7-2	TGTGCCAGCACCCCGGGATTAGGTTCACCCCTCCACTTT	CASTPGLGSPLHF
NA	TRBJ2-3	NA	TRBV15	TGTGCCACCTCGGAGGATCACACAGATACGCAGTATTTT	CATSEDHTDTQYF
NA	TRBJ2-1	NA	TRBV5-1	TGCGCCAGCAGCTTGGAGGGGGTTTACGATGAGCAGTTCTTC	CASSLEGVYDEQFF
NA	TRBJ2-5	NA	TRBV5-1	TGCGCCAGCATGCCTTCAATCCACCAGGGGGGAGAGACCCAGTACTTC	CASMPSIHQGGETQYF
NA	TRBJ1-4	NA	TRBV3-1/TRBV3-2	TGTGCCAGCAGCCTTAGCTACAGGGTTACTAATGAAAAACTGTTTTTT	CASSLSYRVTNEKLFF
NA	TRBJ2-7	TRBD1	TRBV5-1	TGCGCCAGCAGCCCGGCCGGGACAGGGTGGGACTACGAGCAGTACTTC	CASSPAGTGWDYEQYF
NA	TRBJ1-2	TRBD1	TRBV18	TGTGCCAGCTCACCGATGGGACCGGGACAGCCCGCTAACTATGGCTACACCTTC	CASSPMGPGQPANYGYTF
NA	TRBJ2-1	TRBD2	TRBV19	TGTGCCAGTAGTGCACTATCGACTAGCGCCTACTACAATGAGCAGTTCTTC	CASSALSTSAYYNEQFF
NA	TRBJ2-5	TRBD1	TRBV5-1	TGCGCCAGCAGCCAGCCACAGGGGGTACAAGAGACCCAGTACTTC	CASSQPQGVQETQYF
NA	TRBJ1-1	NA	TRBV4-1	TGCGCCAGCAGCCAGATCGGAGGGAACACTGAAGCTTTCTTT	CASSQIGGNTEAFF
NA	TRBJ2-7	TRBD1	TRBV27	TGTGCCAGCAGTTTAAAGGGGGCCCTCTACGAGCAGTACTTC	CASSLKGALYEQYF
once	TRBJ1-1	TRBD1	TRBV27	TGTGCCAGCAGTTTACGGGACAGGGGGGAAGCTTTCTTT	CASSLRDRGEAFF
NA	TRBJ2-2	TRBD2	TRBV5-1	TGCGCCAGCAGCTCGGGGCTAGCGGTCACCGGGGAGCTGTTTTTT	CASSSGLAVTGELFF
once	TRBJ2-5	NA	TRBV29-1	TGCAGCGCCCGCTCGACTGGGGAGACCCAGTACTTC	CSARSTGETQYF
NA	TRBJ2-1	NA	TRBV2	TGTGCCAGCAGTGAACAGTGGGAGCAGTTCTTC	CASSEQWEQFF
NA	TRBJ2-1	TRBD2	TRBV4-1	TGCGCCAGCAGCTCTGCCGGGACTAGCGCCTACAATGAGCAGTTCTTC	CASSSAGTSAYNEQFF
NA	TRBJ2-7	TRBD2	TRBV19	TGTGCCAGTAGTGCTAGCGGGAGCGGTTCCTACGAGCAGTACTTC	CASSASGSGSYEQYF
NA	TRBJ2-1	NA	TRBV2	TGTGCCAGCACCACCAGGAATGAGCAGTTCTTC	CASTTRNEQFF
NA	TRBJ2-3	NA	TRBV6-1	TGTGCCAGCAGTGAAAGCCTCTACAGCACAGATACGCAGTATTTT	CASSESLYSTDTQYF
NA	TRBJ2-1	TRBD2	TRBV18	TGTGCCAGCTCACCTCAGCGGGAGGATGAGCAGTTCTTC	CASSPQREDEQFF
NA	TRBJ2-1	TRBD2	TRBV3-1/TRBV3-2	TGTGCCAGCAGCCCCACTAGCGGGAGGTACAATGAGCAGTTCTTC	CASSPTSGRYNEQFF
NA	TRBJ1-4	NA	TRBV29-1	TGCAGCGTTCGGGACTCCCCTAATGAAAAACTGTTTTTT	CSVRDSPNEKLFF